The sequence of this T cell receptor beta chain was determined in a study of blood T cell repertoires in COVID-19. At the level of the study: Sample material is recorded as cDNA or gDNA derived from T cells, B-cell-depleted T cells, or PBMCs.

CDR3 length: 15 amino acids. Germline values: CDR1 SGHDN, CDR2 FVKESK. Trimming removed 1 base from V and 2 bases from J, with 11 bases in between. Method: immunoSEQ multiplex PCR; TCRdb's copy keeps in-frame clones and lacks some. The sample has around 200,000 clones, 65% to 85% seen once; the top ten hold roughly 2.9%. This sequence originates from a man aged 50-59 years with active or convalescent COVID-19. The chain recombines TRBV14 with TRBJ1-2; D ambiguous. Material for sequencing was peripheral blood. CDR3 DNA sequence: TGTGCCAGCAGCCAAGTTCGCTACCCGAACTATGGCTACACCTTC. Translated: CASSQVRYPNYGYTF.